Reported below is one TCR beta chain. Antigen specificity is unknown. Profiles of TCR beta VDJ and CDR3 were generated from a genomic DNA template. TCRdb redid the calling of the reads with MiXCR, one entry per CDR3 protein. The sample has 210,000 or so distinct CDR3 sequences, around 49% seen once. This sample is part of a study of CD8+CD57+ T cells in acquired aplastic anemia. The authors sequenced patients whose flow cytometry had shown CD8+CD57+ cell expansion. Trimming took off 2 bases at V and 2 bases at J, with 10 bases between the two ends. The CDR3 sequence is 14 residues long. The germline gives CDR1 SNHLY, CDR2 FYNNEI. Study-level findings and limits: Common to patients and controls were twenty-nine CD8+ CDR3 sequences.

The receptor was derived from a human donor with aplastic anemia. Material: sorted CD4+, CD8+, or CD8+CD57+ T cells (not recorded which) from PBMCs. The gene calls are TRBV2 and TRBJ2-7; either TRBD1 or TRBD2 may fit D (5 bases each). The CDR3 protein is CASSEWGPAYEQYF. CDR3 nucleotide sequence: TGTGCCAGCAGTGAATGGGGACCCGCCTACGAGCAGTACTTC.